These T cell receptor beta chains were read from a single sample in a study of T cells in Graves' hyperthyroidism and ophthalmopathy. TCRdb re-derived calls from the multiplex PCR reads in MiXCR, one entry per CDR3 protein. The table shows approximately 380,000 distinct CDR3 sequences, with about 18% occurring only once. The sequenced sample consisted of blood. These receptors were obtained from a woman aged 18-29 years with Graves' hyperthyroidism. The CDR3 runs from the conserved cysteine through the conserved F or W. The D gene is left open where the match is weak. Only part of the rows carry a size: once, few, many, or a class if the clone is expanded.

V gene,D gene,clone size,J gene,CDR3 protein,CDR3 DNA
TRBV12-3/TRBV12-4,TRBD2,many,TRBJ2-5,CASSSSRGLAGLQETQYF,TGTGCCAGCAGTTCTTCCCGCGGACTAGCGGGGTTACAAGAGACCCAGTACTTC
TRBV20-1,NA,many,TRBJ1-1,CSARRGARDTEAFF,TGCAGTGCTAGGCGGGGGGCGCGAGACACTGAAGCTTTCTTT
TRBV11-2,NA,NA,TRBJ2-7,CASSLIQGDEQYF,TGTGCCAGCAGCTTAATACAGGGCGACGAGCAGTACTTC
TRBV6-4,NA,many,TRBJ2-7,CASIPSGLWKYEQYF,TGTGCCAGCATCCCCTCGGGACTGTGGAAATACGAGCAGTACTTC
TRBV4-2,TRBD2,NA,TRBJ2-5,CASSQGLAGGQQETQYF,TGTGCCAGCAGCCAAGGGTTAGCGGGGGGGCAGCAAGAGACCCAGTACTTC
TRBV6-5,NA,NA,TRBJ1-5,CASSYRVLQPQHF,TGTGCCAGCAGTTACCGGGTCTTACAGCCCCAGCATTTT
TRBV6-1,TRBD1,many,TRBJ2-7,CASSDRQGVWYEQYF,TGTGCCAGCAGTGACCGACAGGGGGTATGGTACGAGCAGTACTTC
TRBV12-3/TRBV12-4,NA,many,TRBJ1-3,CASMEGLGNTIYF,TGTGCCAGCATGGAGGGCCTGGGAAACACCATATATTTT
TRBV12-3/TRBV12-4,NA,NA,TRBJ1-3,CATDWGDTIYF,TGTGCCACCGATTGGGGCGACACCATATATTTT
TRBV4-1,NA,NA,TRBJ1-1,CASSQVPEGNTEALF,TGCGCCAGCAGCCAAGTGCCCGAGGGGAACACTGAAGCTCTCTTT
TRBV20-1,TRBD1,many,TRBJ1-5,CSARGQGSQPQHF,TGCAGTGCTAGGGGACAGGGCAGCCAGCCCCAGCATTTT
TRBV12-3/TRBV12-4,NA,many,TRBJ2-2,CASRPMWGANTGELFF,TGTGCCAGCAGGCCAATGTGGGGGGCCAACACCGGGGAGCTGTTTTTT
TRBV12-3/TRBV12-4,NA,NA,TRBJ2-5,CASSLLLAPQETQYF,TGTGCCAGCAGTTTACTACTAGCACCACAAGAGACCCAGTACTTC
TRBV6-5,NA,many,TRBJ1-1,CASSGASLGNTEAFF,TGTGCCAGCTCCGGGGCATCCTTGGGGAACACTGAAGCTTTCTTT
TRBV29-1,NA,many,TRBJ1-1,CSVAPTSNTEAFF,TGCAGCGTTGCCCCCACGTCGAACACTGAAGCTTTCTTT
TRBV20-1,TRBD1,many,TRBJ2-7,CSARGQGDYEQYF,TGCAGTGCTAGAGGACAGGGGGACTACGAGCAGTACTTC
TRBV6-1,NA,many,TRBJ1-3,CASSEYGFSGNTIYF,TGTGCCAGCAGTGAATATGGTTTCTCTGGAAACACCATATATTTT
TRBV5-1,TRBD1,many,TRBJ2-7,CASSAQGPPSYAQYF,TGCGCCAGCAGTGCACAGGGGCCACCATCCTACGCGCAGTACTTC